The 17 T cell receptor beta chains given below trace back to one sample, sequenced in a study of response to subunit inactivated influenza vaccine. TCRdb reprocessed the RT-PCR reads via MiXCR and lists one record per CDR3 protein. The data show around 650,000 distinct CDR3 sequences, approximately 14% seen once. Sample: PBMCs from blood, taken about 12 days after vaccination. All receptors derive from a man in his fifties who received an inactivated influenza vaccine.

The chain couples TRBV20-1 to TRBJ2-5; 13 bases align to TRBD2. Germline loops: CDR1 DFQATT, CDR2 SNEGSKA (reference sequence). The CDR3 consists of 18 residues. Trimming took 4 bases from V and 2 from J; bases not matched to a gene: 13. The CDR3 DNA reads as TGCAGTGCTACCCCCCGCAGACTAGCGGGAGGTAGGCAAGAGACCCAGTACTTC. Amino acid sequence: CSATPRRLAGGRQETQYF.

The rearrangement joins TRBV18 to TRBJ2-7; D is possibly TRBD1 (6 bases). V was trimmed by 5 bases and J by 4 bases, leaving 15 bases between them. The CDR3 totals 14 residues. Germline CDR1 KGHSH, CDR2 LQKENI. CDR3: CASSRRTVQYEQYF. The CDR3 DNA is TGTGCCAGCTCAAGGAGGACAGTCCAGTACGAGCAGTACTTC.

The CDR3 is CASSRESGLAENTGELFF. The CDR3 DNA reads TGTGCCAGCAGTCGCGAATCAGGACTAGCGGAGAACACCGGGGAGCTGTTTTTT. This chain uses TRBV11-2 with TRBJ2-2; 10 nucleotides align to TRBD2. From germline, CDR1 is SGHAT and CDR2 FQNNGV. After removal of 6 bases from V and 1 base from J, the junction contained 11 bases not matched to a gene. The CDR3 is made up of 18 amino acids.

This clonotype appeared many times. The rearrangement links TRBV12-3 or TRBV12-4 to TRBJ2-2; D ambiguous. The CDR3 runs 14 residues. Deletions cut 2 bases from V and 8 bases from J, with 12 bases between. The CDR3 DNA is TGTGCCAGCAGTTTAAGTCTGTCGGCGGGGGAGCTGTTTTTT. Its translation is CASSLSLSAGELFF.

This clonotype was seen only a few times. The CDR3: CATRTGGRETQYF. Here the CDR3 DNA reads TGTGCCACCAGGACAGGGGGCCGGGAGACCCAGTACTTC. V is TRBV10-3 and J is TRBJ2-5; 11 bases agree with TRBD1. V trimming: 10 bases; J trimming: 5 bases; junction bases outside the gene matches: 6. Looked up from germline, CDR1 is ENHRY and CDR2 is SYGVKD. The CDR3 has 13 residues.

This clonotype was counted a few times. The chain recombines TRBV6-2 or TRBV6-3 with TRBJ1-2, with 7 bases identical to TRBD1. With V trimmed by 6 bases and J by 3 bases, 7 bases remained unmatched. From germline, CDR1 is MNHEY and CDR2 SVGEGT. CDR3 length equals 14 residues. The chain's CDR3 is CASRDRVSDYGYTF. The CDR3 DNA reads TGTGCCAGCAGAGACAGGGTGTCGGACTATGGCTACACCTTC.

V gene TRBV6-1 combines with J gene TRBJ1-1, with unresolved D. This CDR3 is built from 14 residues. The germline V gene encodes CDR1 MNHNS and CDR2 SASEGT. The V end lost 8 bases, the J end lost 1 base, and 14 bases lay between the germline ends. The CDR3 here is CASGPGWRNTEAFF. CDR3 in DNA: TGTGCCAGCGGTCCAGGTTGGAGGAACACTGAAGCTTTCTTT.

This clonotype was counted a few times. The chain couples TRBV20-1 to TRBJ2-7; 15 nucleotides align to TRBD2. Germline V lookup: CDR1 DFQATT, CDR2 SNEGSKA (reference sequence). This CDR3 region has 17 residues. The V segment lost 1 base and the J segment 4 bases; nucleotides outside the gene matches: 8. CDR3 sequence (DNA): TGCAGTGCTAGAGGGACTAGCGGGAGGGCCCCCCCATACGAGCAGTACTTC. Its translation: CSARGTSGRAPPYEQYF.

In its sample, this clonotype was seen a few times. The chain combines TRBV20-1 with TRBJ2-3; 9 bases line up with TRBD2. V was pared by 6 bases and J by 4 bases, with 14 bases of the junction left unmatched. The CDR3 covers 16 residues. CDR1 is DFQATT and CDR2 is SNEGSKA in the germline V gene (reference sequence). Here the CDR3 DNA reads TGCAGTGCCACGACTAGCGGTTTCCTCCTCGCAGATACGCAGTATTTT. Translating gives CSATTSGFLLADTQYF.

V is TRBV29-1 and J is TRBJ1-1, with D maybe TRBD1 (6 bases). The CDR3 consists of 11 residues. Between the trimmed V and J ends, which lost 7 bases and 5 bases, there was a span of 11 bases. Germline V gene lookup returns CDR1 SQVTM and CDR2 ANQGSEA. The CDR3 nucleotides are TGCAGCGGAAGGGGGTCTACTGAAGCTTTCTTT. Translating gives CSGRGSTEAFF.

This clonotype occurred a few times. The chain carries TRBV4-1 and TRBJ2-1; D gene unclear. The germline CDR1 and CDR2 sequences are MGHRA and YSYEKL. The CDR3 is 12 amino acids. V lost 0 bases to trimming and J lost 8 bases, with 5 bases between them. Here the CDR3 DNA reads TGCGCCAGCAGCCAAGATATTTATGAGCAGTTCTTC. It translates to CASSQDIYEQFF.

Only a few counts were recorded for this clonotype. The chain is built from TRBV5-1 and TRBJ2-3; TRBD2 might be the D (6 bases). Germline V gives CDR1 SGHRS, CDR2 YFSETQ. Trimming left V 3 bases short and J 3 bases short, with 17 bases between. The CDR3 consists of 16 residues. In DNA form, the CDR3 reads TGCGCCAGCAGCTCCGGGGCGGGACGGACGACAGATACGCAGTATTTT. This gives the protein CASSSGAGRTTDTQYF.

V usage is TRBV20-1 and J usage is TRBJ1-2; no clear D. Germline V lookup: CDR1 DFQATT, CDR2 SNEGSKA (reference sequence). The V gene lost 4 bases and the J gene lost 8 bases, with 8 bases spanning the gap. This CDR3 spans 10 amino acids. The CDR3 coding sequence is TGCAGTGCTAAGAATATGGGCTACACCTTC. Amino acid sequence: CSAKNMGYTF.

In this sample, this clonotype turned up once. The chain has TRBV4-3 and TRBJ2-7; 7 bases are shared with TRBD2. The CDR3 has 15 residues. Germline-derived CDR1 and CDR2 are LGHNA and YSLEER. Trimming at V came to 4 bases and at J to 2 bases, leaving 8 bases not matched to a gene. For the CDR3, the DNA is TGCGCCAGCAGCCCCGCCTGGGGGGGAACCTACGAGCAGTACTTC. Translated: CASSPAWGGTYEQYF.

V is TRBV11-2 and J is TRBJ2-1; weak D call: TRBD2 (6 bases). There are 16 residues in the CDR3. Trimming removed 5 bases from V and 0 bases from J, with 14 bases in between. CDR1 is SGHAT and CDR2 is FQNNGV in the germline V gene. For the CDR3, the DNA is TGTGCCAGCAGCCTCGGGACTTTTAGCTCCTACAATGAGCAGTTCTTC. Its protein product is CASSLGTFSSYNEQFF.

The chain has TRBV28 and TRBJ1-2, with 7 bases aligning to TRBD1. Trimming removed 3 bases from V and 6 bases from J; junction bases left unmatched: 7. CDR1 and CDR2 from the germline V gene are MDHEN and SYDVKM. The CDR3 totals 14 residues. Here the CDR3 reads CASSLDRRGDGYTF. The CDR3 DNA reads as TGTGCCAGCAGTTTGGACAGGAGAGGCGATGGCTACACCTTC.

To note about this clonotype: This sequence may be a read error, since a much larger clone differs from it by one base. This chain connects TRBV11-2 to TRBJ2-3; D remains unclear. The ends were cut back, 0 bases at V and 4 bases at J, with 5 bases in the middle. The germline gives CDR1 SGHAT, CDR2 FQNNGV. The CDR3 consists of 13 residues. This CDR3 is CASSLERSDTQYF. CDR3 in DNA: TGTGCCAGCAGCTTAGAGAGGTCAGATACGCAGTATTTT.